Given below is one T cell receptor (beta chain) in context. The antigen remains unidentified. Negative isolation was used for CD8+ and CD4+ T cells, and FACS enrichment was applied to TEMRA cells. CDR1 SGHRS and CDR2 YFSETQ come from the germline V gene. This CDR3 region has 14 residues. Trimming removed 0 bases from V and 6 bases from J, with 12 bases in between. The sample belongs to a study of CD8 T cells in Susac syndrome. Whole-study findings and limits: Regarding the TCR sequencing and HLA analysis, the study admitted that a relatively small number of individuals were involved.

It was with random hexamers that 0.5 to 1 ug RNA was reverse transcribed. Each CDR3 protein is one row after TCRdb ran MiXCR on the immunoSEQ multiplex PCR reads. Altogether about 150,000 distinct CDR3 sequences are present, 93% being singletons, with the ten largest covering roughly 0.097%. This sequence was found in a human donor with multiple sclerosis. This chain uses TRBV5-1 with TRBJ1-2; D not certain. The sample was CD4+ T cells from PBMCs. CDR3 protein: CASSLDGDINGYTF. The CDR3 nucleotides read TGCGCCAGCAGCTTGGACGGAGATATCAATGGCTACACCTTC. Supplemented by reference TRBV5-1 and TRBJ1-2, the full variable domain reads KAGVTQTPRYLIKTRGQQVTLSCSPISGHRSVSWYQQTPGQGLQFLFEYFSETQRNKGNFPGRFSGRQFSNSRSEMNVSTLELGDSALYLCASSLDGDINGYTFGSGTRLTVV.